This TCR beta chain originates from a study of T cells after posttransplantation cyclophosphamide (dated by TCRdb to 2016 to 2018). About the study as a whole: The study tracked T cell repertoire reconstitution by TRB sequencing after myeloablative bone marrow transplantation using posttransplantation cyclophosphamide as GVHD prophylaxis. Antigen receptor sequencing covered samples from 30 to 40 PTCy-treated patients and about 17 of their related bone marrow donors. Blood from all 30 or so PTCy patients who had 1-year posttransplant specimens underwent TRB sequencing. In 3 patients, TRB sequencing was also performed on up to about 3 more blood samples taken 2 to 5.2 years after transplant, and in 4 patients, pretransplant blood was also TRB-sequenced. Because TRA and TRB clonality correlated tightly in roughly ten samples, later TCR analyses were limited to TRB. Public TRB sequences were checked against a database of over 3,600 sequences associated with responses to pathogens, tumor antigens, self-antigens and alloantigens.

Results and caveats for the whole study, not just this receptor: The TRB repertoires of T cells infiltrating skin or GI tract showed only limited overlap with the TRB repertoires of T cells in blood. Across roughly 48 patients, TRB clonality was highly associated with recipient CMV seropositivity and CMV reactivation, and diversity in PTCy patients was similar to diversity in CNI/methotrexate controls. Donor-recipient similarity was low at 1-2 months but increased during the first year, and donor CD8+ memory clones often dominated later blood repertoires.

To note about this clone: Its antigen has not been determined. The input lacks base qualities; no much larger clone sits a single base away.

TRB sequencing used genomic DNA with the immunoSEQ assay at survey resolution or the hsTCRB kit. Per the authors' processing: The immunoSEQ software handled initial read processing, and the LymphoSeq R package was used for repertoire analyses. Clonality was calculated as 1 minus normalized Shannon entropy, and the Gini coefficient was also calculated for each TRB dataset. Phenotypes of unsorted samples were inferred by mapping TRB sequences from sorted subsets of the recipient or donor onto the same recipient's unsorted samples. TCRdb took this table from immuneACCESS and kept in-frame rearrangements with V and J called. Such tables lack part of the clones; where checked against another copy, unresolved V genes explain under half of the gap, and the rest is unexplained. V and J calls and clone size are those listed in that table; D and trimming were worked out from the DNA. For this sample the table gives under 35,000 clones, of which around nine tenths were detected only once. The biggest ten clones account for around 0.23% of the sample.

The V end loses 1 base and the J end loses 0 bases, and a stretch of 6 bases separates them. Counted from cysteine to phenylalanine, this CDR3 has 15 amino acids. Of all the DNA, just the CDR3 is kept, 45 bases in frame from base 1. CDR1 and CDR2 (MGHRA, YSYEKL) derive from the germline V gene. Naive T cells were defined as viable CD3+CD4+ or CD3+CD8+ cells that were CCR7+CD45RA+CD45RO-CD95-CD27+CD28+. Related bone marrow donors provided peripheral blood samples on the day of marrow donation. Mononuclear cells from peripheral blood and bone marrow were separated by Ficoll-Hypaque density centrifugation and then cryopreserved. CD4+ and CD8+ T cells, including naive and memory subsets, were sorted by FACS using a FACSAria II.

This sequence originates from a woman between 55 and 75 years old in good health, CMV-negative, and a related stem cell transplant donor. Sequencing used naive CD4+ T cells sorted from PBMCs. This receptor chain uses TRBV4-1 and TRBJ1-4, with the D gene too uncertain to name. The CDR3 has the sequence CASSQVQATNEKLFF. The DNA sequence reads TGCGCCAGCAGCCAAGTGCAGGCAACTAATGAAAAACTGTTTTTT.